This entry is about one TCR beta chain. Using immunoSEQ multiplex PCR, the repertoire was profiled, and TCRdb retains in-frame clones only, with some absent. This table holds roughly 42,000 clones, 65% found once. This CDR3 comprises 15 residues. Looked up from germline, CDR1 is LGHNA and CDR2 is YNFKEQ. Trimming cost V 6 bases and J 4 bases; bases outside gene matches: 11. The entry originates in a study of cytotoxic CD8 clonotypes in ibrutinib-treated CLL. The chain carries TRBV4-2 and TRBJ1-2, with 7 positions matching TRBD1. This TCR came from a human donor with chronic lymphocytic leukemia. The sample was PBMCs, taken after 24 months of ibrutinib treatment. Here the CDR3 reads CASRNRQGAGYGYTF. The DNA for the CDR3 is TGTGCCAGCAGGAACCGACAGGGCGCGGGCTATGGCTACACCTTC.